The 16 T cell receptor beta chains listed next were all sequenced from one sample in a study of blood T cell repertoires in COVID-19. Using immunoSEQ multiplex PCR, the repertoire was profiled, and TCRdb retains in-frame clones only, with some absent. The repertoire includes 68,000 or so clones, around 90% of them detected once, and roughly 2.4% sits in the top ten. Material for sequencing was peripheral blood. The receptors here all came from a human donor in a cohort sampled during active COVID-19.

V usage is TRBV3-1 (or the pseudogene TRBV3-2) and J usage is TRBJ2-1; TRBD1 agrees at 7 bases. Germline CDR1 is LGHDT and CDR2 is YNNKEL (reference sequence). The ends lost 4 bases at V and 2 bases at J; junction bases unmatched: 5. The CDR3 sequence is 15 residues long. CDR3: CASSPSGGAYNEQFF. CDR3 DNA sequence: TGTGCCAGCAGCCCCTCAGGGGGTGCCTACAATGAGCAGTTCTTC.

This chain links TRBV7-2 with TRBJ2-6; 7 positions agree with TRBD2. Germline values: CDR1 SGHTA, CDR2 FQGNSA. With V trimmed by 1 base and J by 1 base, 4 bases remained unmatched. There are 17 residues in the CDR3. Here the CDR3 DNA reads TGTGCCAGCAGCTTAGAGTCCGGGGGGTCTGGGGCCAACGTCCTGACTTTC. Translating gives CASSLESGGSGANVLTF. The full variable domain, its missing parts supplied by reference TRBV7-2 and TRBJ2-6, is GAGVSQSPSNKVTEKGKDVELRCDPISGHTALYWYRQSLGQGLEFLIYFQGNSAPDKSGLPSDRFSAERTGGSVSTLTIQRTQQEDSAVYLCASSLESGGSGANVLTFGAGSRLTVL.

The V call is TRBV20-1, the J call TRBJ1-5; possible D gene TRBD1, 6 bases. Trimming pared 3 bases from V and 3 bases from J, leaving 9 bases between. Germline V CDR1 and CDR2: DFQATT, SNEGSKA (reference sequence). The CDR3 has 13 amino acids. This CDR3 reads CSASRQANQPQHF. The CDR3 coding sequence is TGCAGTGCTAGTCGACAGGCCAATCAGCCCCAGCATTTT.

The rearrangement uses TRBV30 and TRBJ1-1; a possible D gene is TRBD1 (5 bases). Germline lookup yields CDR1 GTSNPN and CDR2 SVGIG (reference sequence). Trimming left V 5 bases short and J 0 bases short, with 10 bases between. The CDR3 length is 13 residues. CDR3 bases: TGTGCCTGGCAGGGCTCGATGAACACTGAAGCTTTCTTT. It encodes CAWQGSMNTEAFF. Filled out from reference TRBV30 and TRBJ1-1, the complete variable domain reads SQTIHQWPATLVQPVGSPLSLECTVEGTSNPNLYWYRQAAGRGLQLLFYSVGIGQISSEVPQNLSASRPQDRQFILSSKKLLLSDSGFYLCAWQGSMNTEAFFGQGTRLTVV.

The chain is built from TRBV28 and TRBJ1-5, with D uncertain. The germline gives CDR1 MDHEN, CDR2 SYDVKM. V lost 5 bases and J lost 5, with 13 bases in between. The CDR3 covers 14 residues. CDR3 amino acids: CASSDPTGYQPQHF. The CDR3 DNA is TGTGCCAGCAGTGACCCAACCGGGTATCAGCCCCAGCATTTT. Using reference TRBV28 and TRBJ1-5 for the parts outside the CDR3, the full variable domain is DVKVTQSSRYLVKRTGEKVFLECVQDMDHENMFWYRQDPGLGLRLIYFSYDVKMKEKGDIPEGYSVSREKKERFSLILESASTNQTSMYLCASSDPTGYQPQHFGDGTRLSIL.

The V call is TRBV10-3, the J call TRBJ2-2, with 10 bases that match TRBD2. V lost 5 bases, J lost 5 bases, and 8 bases stayed unmatched. The CDR3 covers 16 residues. Germline-derived CDR1 and CDR2 are ENHRY and SYGVKD. CDR3 residues: CAISQMERGGTGELFF. The CDR3 DNA is TGTGCCATCAGTCAAATGGAGCGGGGGGGAACCGGGGAGCTGTTTTTT.

CDR3 bases: TGCGCCAGCACCCTCAGTCCGGGGGACTATGGCTACACCTTC. Amino acids: CASTLSPGDYGYTF. The chain uses TRBV5-1 and TRBJ1-2; TRBD1 might be the D (5 bases). The germline V gene has CDR1 SGHRS and CDR2 YFSETQ. V was shortened by 6 bases and J by 3 bases, with 15 bases between the two germline ends. This CDR3 has 14 amino acids.

This rearrangement joins TRBV1 to TRBJ2-1; the table's D gene call, TRBD2, was not cross checked with the DNA. TRBV1 is marked as a pseudogene. The CDR3 is 14 amino acids. CDR3 in amino acids: CTSSRRECYNEQFF. The DNA for the CDR3 is TGCACCAGCAGCCGGCGGGAATGTTACAATGAGCAGTTCTTC.

This clone was picked up many times. Other DNA sequences from this sample encode an identical CDR3 as well. The rearrangement links TRBV11-1 to TRBJ2-7; a weak D match, TRBD1 (5 bases). Germline V lookup: CDR1 SGHAT, CDR2 FQDESV (reference sequence). The CDR3 contains 15 residues. V shed 5 bases and J shed 3 bases, with 17 bases lying between them. The CDR3 sequence is CASSPGLGHNYEQYF. In nucleotides, the CDR3 is TGTGCCAGCAGCCCAGGGCTAGGGCATAACTACGAGCAGTACTTC. Variable domain in full (rest from reference TRBV11-1 and TRBJ2-7): EAEVAQSPRYKITEKSQAVAFWCDPISGHATLYWYRQILGQGPELLVQFQDESVVDDSQLPKDRFSAERLKGVDSTLKIQPAELGDSAMYLCASSPGLGHNYEQYFGPGTRLTVT.

The CDR3 loop is CASRNRTSRNNEQFF. CDR3 bases: TGTGCCAGCAGGAATCGGACTAGCCGTAACAATGAGCAGTTCTTC. The chain uses TRBV6-5 and TRBJ2-1, with 8 bases lining up with TRBD2. V dropped 6 bases and J dropped 5; count of bases not matched to a gene: 9. From germline, CDR1 is MNHEY and CDR2 SVGAGI. CDR3 length equals 15 residues.

The chain recombines TRBV6-6 with TRBJ1-2, with TRBD1 matching over 10 bases. J gave up 2 bases and V 7 bases, and 4 bases lay outside the gene matches. The CDR3 runs to 14 residues. Germline V gene sequence: CDR1 MNHNY, CDR2 SVGAGI (reference sequence). CDR3 coding DNA: TGTGCCAGCATCCCGACAGGGGGCAACTATGGCTACACCTTC. Amino acids: CASIPTGGNYGYTF.

J is TRBJ1-2 and V is TRBV4-1; D is unresolved. This CDR3 spans 14 amino acids. With 2 bases removed from V and 7 bases from J, the gap between germline ends came to 14 bases. Germline values: CDR1 MGHRA, CDR2 YSYEKL. The CDR3 is CASSQSELTLGYTF. The DNA of the CDR3 is TGCGCCAGCAGCCAAAGCGAATTGACGCTTGGCTACACCTTC.

The rearrangement joins TRBV4-3 to TRBJ2-1; D call uncertain. With 1 base removed from V and 7 bases from J, the gap between germline ends came to 8 bases. Germline-derived CDR1 and CDR2 are LGHNA and YSLEER. This CDR3 spans 13 amino acids. CDR3: CASSQGLGNEQFF. CDR3 DNA sequence: TGCGCCAGCAGCCAAGGACTCGGTAATGAGCAGTTCTTC.

The chain joins TRBV24-1 to TRBJ2-1; D not resolved. V shed 4 bases and J shed 5 bases, with 8 bases lying between them. Germline CDR1 KGHDR, CDR2 SFDVKD. The CDR3 runs to 13 residues. The DNA for the CDR3 is TGTGCCACCAGTGACCTACTCGACAATGAGCAGTTCTTC. It codes for CATSDLLDNEQFF.

V usage is TRBV4-2 and J usage is TRBJ1-1; 10 bases agree with TRBD1. Germline CDR1 and CDR2: LGHNA and YNFKEQ. The CDR3 has 14 residues. V lost 4 bases and J lost 4; bases outside the gene matches: 3. The CDR3: CASSLGTGVTEAFF. In DNA, the CDR3 is TGTGCCAGCAGCCTTGGGACAGGGGTCACTGAAGCTTTCTTT.

V gene TRBV28 combines with J gene TRBJ2-1; 10 bases map to TRBD2. The ends lost 6 bases at V and 12 bases at J; junction bases unmatched: 8. The V gene's germline CDR1 is MDHEN and CDR2 SYDVKM. The CDR3 is made up of 13 amino acids. CDR3 sequence (DNA): TGTGCCAGCAGCATCATAGCGGGGGGAAGGCAGTTCTTC. This translates into CASSIIAGGRQFF.